These 27 T cell receptor beta chains were all obtained from the same sample, sequenced in a study of T cells after yellow fever vaccination. A single record per CDR3 protein comes from TCRdb applying MiXCR to the 5' RACE reads. The sample shows fewer than 450,000 distinct CDR3 sequences, approximately 4.2% of them seen only once. The specimen was PBMCs, collected 5 days after the yellow fever booster vaccination. The source of these receptors is a man in his late teens or twenties who received the YFV17D yellow fever vaccine.

This clonotype was counted only a few times. V gene TRBV15 combines with J gene TRBJ2-7; 7 bases fit TRBD2. Germline V gene data show CDR1 as LNHNV and CDR2 as YYDKDF (reference sequence). This CDR3 has 15 amino acids. Trimming took 5 bases from V and 0 from J; bases not matched to a gene: 7. CDR3 region: CATSSWGGLSYEQYF. CDR3 nucleotides: TGTGCCACCAGCTCTTGGGGGGGACTCTCCTACGAGCAGTACTTC.

This clonotype turned up a few times. The chain uses TRBV6-5 and TRBJ1-1, with 7 positions matching TRBD1. V gave up 7 bases and J gave up 10 bases; unmatched junction bases: 18. The CDR3 sequence is 15 residues long. The germline V gene encodes CDR1 MNHEY and CDR2 SVGAGI. CDR3 nucleotide sequence: TGTGCCAGCACCGCAGCAGGGGGGGCGGATCGTGGAGCTTTCTTT. Translated: CASTAAGGADRGAFF.

This clonotype was seen repeatedly, ten times or more. The chain couples TRBV12-3 or TRBV12-4 to TRBJ2-2; 8 nucleotides line up with TRBD1. The ends lost 5 bases at V and 3 bases at J; junction bases unmatched: 5. The CDR3 contains 15 residues. CDR3 protein: CASSPGQVYTGELFF. CDR3 nucleotides: TGTGCCAGCAGTCCGGGACAGGTTTACACCGGGGAGCTGTTTTTT.

This clonotype was seen only a few times. The chain recombines TRBV30 with TRBJ1-5; D is uncertain. The V gene lost 5 bases and the J gene lost 5 bases, with 13 bases spanning the gap. From germline, CDR1 is GTSNPN and CDR2 SVGIG (reference sequence). The CDR3 consists of 13 residues. CDR3 nucleotide sequence: TGTGCCTGGGGGTCCCAAAGTCATCAGCCCCAGCATTTT. This sequence encodes CAWGSQSHQPQHF.

This clonotype was counted only a few times. The rearrangement links TRBV13 to TRBJ2-2, with D possibly called TRBD1 or TRBD2 (5 bases each). The CDR3 loop spans 14 amino acids. Trimming took 5 bases from V and 4 from J, leaving 11 bases between them. Per the germline V gene, CDR1 is PRHDT and CDR2 is FYEKMQ (reference sequence). The CDR3 spells CASSGRDPTGELFF. The CDR3 region has the DNA TGTGCCAGCAGCGGCCGGGACCCCACCGGGGAGCTGTTTTTT.

This clonotype was seen many times. This sequence joins TRBV4-1 and TRBJ1-2; the D gene is possibly TRBD1 (5 bases). The CDR3 is 15 amino acids. The germline V and J ends were trimmed by 0 bases and 4 bases, with 12 bases remaining between them. The germline V gene has CDR1 MGHRA and CDR2 YSYEKL. In DNA, the CDR3 is TGCGCCAGCAGCCAAGAGACAGTTGCGGGCTATGGCTACACCTTC. Its translation is CASSQETVAGYGYTF.

The V call is TRBV2, the J call TRBJ1-1; D is uncertain. The CDR3 loop spans 12 amino acids. The V gene lost 6 bases and the J gene lost 0 bases, with 5 bases spanning the gap. Germline-derived CDR1 and CDR2 are SNHLY and FYNNEI. The CDR3: CASRSLNTEAFF. CDR3 DNA: TGTGCCAGCAGATCACTGAACACTGAAGCTTTCTTT.

At least ten counts were recorded for this clonotype. This sequence joins TRBV28 and TRBJ2-7; D ambiguous. From germline, CDR1 is MDHEN and CDR2 SYDVKM. The CDR3 sequence is 13 residues long. Trimming shortened V by 6 bases and J by 2 bases, and 11 bases separated the two germline ends. CDR3 region: CASSPGATYEQYV. The DNA for the CDR3 is TGTGCCAGCAGCCCTGGAGCGACCTACGAGCAGTACGTC.

CDR3 nucleotides: TGCGCCAGCAGCTTACGACAGAGGGGCACTGAAGCTTTCTTT. It encodes CASSLRQRGTEAFF. The chain couples TRBV5-1 to TRBJ1-1; TRBD1 might be the D (5 bases). This CDR3 comprises 14 residues. Trimming pared 2 bases from V and 4 bases from J, leaving 12 bases between. The germline V gene has CDR1 SGHRS and CDR2 YFSETQ.

This clonotype showed up just a few times. The chain has TRBV11-2 and TRBJ2-2; D is unresolved. This CDR3 comprises 17 residues. From germline, CDR1 is SGHAT and CDR2 FQNNGV. Trimming stripped 6 bases from V and 0 bases from J, with 17 bases between. The CDR3 DNA is TGTGCCAGCAGGTATGGAGAAAAACCTGCGAACACCGGGGAGCTGTTTTTT. Encoded protein: CASRYGEKPANTGELFF.

This clonotype came up a few times. The chain employs TRBV4-1 and TRBJ1-2; no reliable D call. V was cut by 8 bases and J by 8 bases, with 21 bases left in between. The length of the CDR3 is 14 residues. The germline gives CDR1 MGHRA, CDR2 YSYEKL. CDR3 bases: TGCGCCAGCCAGGAGTTCCTTAGTCCTATGGGCTACACCTTC. Its protein is CASQEFLSPMGYTF.

Ten or more counts support this clonotype. The chain couples TRBV12-3 or TRBV12-4 to TRBJ2-7; 12 bases are shared with TRBD2. V shed 6 bases and J 4 bases; nucleotides not matched to a gene: 7. The CDR3 runs to 15 residues. In DNA form, the CDR3 reads TGTGCCAGCAGCCGTACTAGCGGGGGGTTATACGAGCAGTACTTC. As protein: CASSRTSGGLYEQYF.

Many counts were recorded for this clonotype. V gene TRBV7-6 combines with J gene TRBJ2-6; D is perhaps TRBD1 or TRBD2 (5 bases each). The V end lost 5 bases, the J end lost 2 bases, and 10 bases lay between the germline ends. The CDR3 has 15 residues. Germline V gene data show CDR1 as SGHVS and CDR2 as FNYEAQ. The CDR3 reads CASSVGVPGANVLTF. In DNA form, the CDR3 reads TGTGCCAGCAGCGTGGGGGTACCTGGGGCCAACGTCCTGACTTTC.

In its sample, this clonotype was seen a few times. This chain uses TRBV4-2 with TRBJ2-2; 9 positions match TRBD2. V was clipped by 5 bases and J by 6 bases; unmatched bases: 10. Germline assignment: CDR1 LGHNA and CDR2 YNFKEQ. The CDR3 runs to 16 residues. CDR3 nucleotides: TGTGCCAGCAGCGGCGCTAGCGGGGTTGCGGCCGGGGAGCTGTTTTTT. It yields the protein CASSGASGVAAGELFF.

The chain couples TRBV6-5 to TRBJ1-2; 7 positions match TRBD1. The ends lost 5 bases at V and 1 base at J; junction bases unmatched: 7. Germline V gene lookup returns CDR1 MNHEY and CDR2 SVGAGI. The CDR3 length is 15 residues. DNA of the CDR3: TGTGCCAGCAGTCCTCAGGACAGGCTTAACTATGGCTACACCTTC. It specifies CASSPQDRLNYGYTF.

This clonotype turned up a few times. The chain uses TRBV19 and TRBJ2-3; D gene uncertain. Deletions cut 2 bases from V and 4 bases from J, with 4 bases between. Germline V gene data show CDR1 as LNHDA and CDR2 as SQIVND (reference sequence). The CDR3 is 12 amino acids. CDR3 nucleotide sequence: TGTGCCAGTAGTATAATTTCAGATACGCAGTATTTT. As protein: CASSIISDTQYF.

The chain uses TRBV18 and TRBJ2-7; D unresolved. The CDR3 sequence is 14 residues long. V was cut by 4 bases and J by 3 bases, with 13 bases left in between. Germline CDR1 KGHSH, CDR2 LQKENI. The CDR3 DNA is TGTGCCAGCTCACAATCCTCAGGAGTCTACGAGCAGTACTTC. Protein: CASSQSSGVYEQYF.

The rearrangement uses TRBV5-1 and TRBJ1-1; possibly TRBD1 for D (5 bases). Trimming took off 0 bases at V and 5 bases at J, with 11 bases between the two ends. From germline, CDR1 is SGHRS and CDR2 YFSETQ. This CDR3 has 14 residues. Here the CDR3 reads CASSLGGSWTEAFF. The CDR3 DNA sequence: TGCGCCAGCAGCTTGGGGGGCAGCTGGACTGAAGCTTTCTTT.

The rearrangement joins TRBV4-1 to TRBJ1-2; D gene uncertain. The CDR3 spans 15 residues. Per germline, CDR1 MGHRA and CDR2 YSYEKL. V gave up 0 bases and J gave up 3 bases, with 11 bases separating them. CDR3 sequence reads: CASSQDVRFDYGYTF. In DNA form, the CDR3 reads TGCGCCAGCAGCCAAGATGTCAGGTTCGACTATGGCTACACCTTC.

A few counts support this clonotype. Written as DNA, the CDR3 is TGCGCCAGCAGCTCCACCGGGGCCTTAGGGGATGAAAAACTGTTTTTT. It translates to CASSSTGALGDEKLFF. This chain connects TRBV5-1 to TRBJ1-4; D possibly corresponds to TRBD1 (5 bases). The CDR3 runs 16 residues. V was clipped by 3 bases and J by 6 bases, with 18 bases between them. Germline V lookup: CDR1 SGHRS, CDR2 YFSETQ.

Written as DNA, the CDR3 is TGCGCCAGCAGCCAGGGGAGGGTCACAGATACGCAGTATTTT. This gives the protein CASSQGRVTDTQYF. The chain is built from TRBV5-1 and TRBJ2-3, with D maybe TRBD2 (7 bases). This CDR3 is 14 amino acids long. Trimming left V 4 bases short and J 2 bases short, with 11 bases between. The germline CDR1 and CDR2 sequences are SGHRS and YFSETQ.

The rearrangement uses TRBV5-1 and TRBJ2-3; 8 bases align to TRBD2. The CDR3 runs 14 residues. Germline loops: CDR1 SGHRS, CDR2 YFSETQ. J was trimmed by 5 bases and V by 0 bases; bases with no gene match: 2. The CDR3 DNA reads TGCGCCAGCAGCTTGGACGGGGGGGAAGATACGCAGTATTTT. It encodes CASSLDGGEDTQYF.

V and J are TRBV7-6 and TRBJ1-5; D is perhaps TRBD1 (5 bases). CDR1 is SGHVS, CDR2 FNYEAQ, per germline. The CDR3 spans 13 residues. V lost 5 bases to trimming and J lost 6 bases, with 11 bases between them. The CDR3 is CASSDSEFQPQHF. The CDR3 DNA reads TGTGCCAGCAGCGACAGCGAGTTTCAGCCCCAGCATTTT.

This clonotype occurred a few times. The V and J genes are TRBV4-2 and TRBJ2-3; D is unclear. Trimming took off 0 bases at V and 1 base at J, with 5 bases between the two ends. Per germline, CDR1 LGHNA and CDR2 YNFKEQ. The CDR3 is 14 residues long. The CDR3 DNA reads as TGTGCCAGCAGCCAAGAGACTGGCACAGATACGCAGTATTTT. Translation: CASSQETGTDTQYF.

In its sample, this clonotype was seen a few times. V and J are TRBV30 and TRBJ1-4, with 7 nucleotides matching TRBD1. CDR1 and CDR2 from the germline V gene are GTSNPN and SVGIG (reference sequence). The CDR3 covers 13 residues. V lost 6 bases, J lost 5 bases, and 6 bases stayed unmatched. The CDR3 region has the DNA TGTGCCTGCAACAGGGGATCGAATGAAAAACTGTTTTTT. Protein sequence: CACNRGSNEKLFF.

The CDR3, as DNA: TGTGCCAGCAGCAATTTTCAGGGTCGGGGCTACACCTTC. This translates into CASSNFQGRGYTF. The V gene is TRBV3-1, the J gene TRBJ1-2, with a weak D call TRBD1 (5 bases). The V and J ends lost 5 bases and 8 bases respectively, with 15 bases between them. Germline assignment: CDR1 LGHDT and CDR2 YNNKEL (reference sequence). This CDR3 spans 13 amino acids.

The chain employs TRBV6-2 or TRBV6-3 and TRBJ2-7, with D possibly matching TRBD1 (5 bases). Trimming pared 9 bases from V and 0 bases from J, leaving 18 bases between. The CDR3 consists of 15 residues. Germline CDR1 and CDR2: MNHEY and SVGEGT. The CDR3 nucleotides are TGTGCCAGGCGAGATGGGGAAAGGGGCTCCTACGAGCAGTACGTC. This codes for CARRDGERGSYEQYV.